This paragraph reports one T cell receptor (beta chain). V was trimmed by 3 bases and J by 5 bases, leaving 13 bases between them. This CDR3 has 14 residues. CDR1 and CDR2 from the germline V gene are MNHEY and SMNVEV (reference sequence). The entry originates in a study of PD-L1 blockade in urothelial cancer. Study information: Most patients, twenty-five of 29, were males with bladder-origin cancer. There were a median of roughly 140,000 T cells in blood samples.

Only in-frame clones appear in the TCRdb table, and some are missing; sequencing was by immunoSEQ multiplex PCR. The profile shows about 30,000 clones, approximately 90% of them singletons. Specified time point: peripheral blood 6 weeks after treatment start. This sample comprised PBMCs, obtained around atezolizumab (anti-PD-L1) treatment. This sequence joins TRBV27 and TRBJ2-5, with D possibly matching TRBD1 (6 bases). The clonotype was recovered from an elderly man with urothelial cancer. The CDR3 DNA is TGTGCCAGCAGTTTTTCAGGGGTTGGGGAGACCCAGTACTTC. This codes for CASSFSGVGETQYF.